The clone carrying this T cell receptor (beta chain) was detected only a few times. This sample was taken from a study of blood T cells in healthy people across ages. CDR3 length: 14 amino acids. Germline CDR1 LGHDT, CDR2 YNNKEL (reference sequence). Losses at the gene ends were 5 bases for V and 9 bases for J; bases not matched to a gene: 9. Next came a second PCR, run for about 7 to 12 cycles, which used a sample-barcoded 5' primer along with a J-beta primer mix. TCRdb reanalysed the 5' RACE reads using MiXCR and keeps one entry per CDR3 protein. Of some 1.4 million distinct CDR3 sequences listed, about 40% are singletons.

The receptor was derived from a woman aged 18-30 years in good health. Source material: blood. The chain uses TRBV3-1 and TRBJ2-1, with TRBD2 matching 8 bases. The chain's CDR3 is CASSVAGLDGEQFF. DNA of the CDR3: TGTGCCAGCAGCGTAGCGGGGTTGGATGGTGAGCAGTTCTTC.